These T cell receptor beta chains were read from a single sample in a study of cytomegalovirus exposure and HLA in healthy donors. Some clones are missing from TCRdb's copy, which holds only in-frame ones; the method was immunoSEQ multiplex PCR. The data show 160,000 or so clones, around 86% seen once. Sequencing was performed on PBMCs. The receptors originated from a man younger than 30 in good health and CMV-seropositive. CDR3s leave out the opening cysteine and the closing phenylalanine or tryptophan. Fields, in order: J gene, V gene, CDR3 protein.

J: TRBJ2-1
V: TRBV18
CDR3: ASSPTSGRDNEQF

J: TRBJ2-3
V: TRBV29-1
CDR3: SSDRGERDTQY

J: TRBJ1-2
V: TRBV27
CDR3: ASSLGQGDYGYT

J: TRBJ2-3
V: TRBV7-9
CDR3: ASSSTRGLAGVDTQY

J: TRBJ1-4
V: TRBV6-1
CDR3: ASSEAGREKLF

J: TRBJ2-1
V: TRBV7-3
CDR3: ASSLQSGGNNEQF

J: TRBJ2-1
V: TRBV9
CDR3: ASSVVAGFYNEQF

J: TRBJ2-1
V: TRBV18
CDR3: ASSPRGDSYNEQF

J: TRBJ2-2
V: TRBV7-8
CDR3: ASSLVRTGFTGELF

J: TRBJ1-6
V: TRBV4-3
CDR3: ASSQARRFNSPLH

J: TRBJ2-7
V: TRBV28
CDR3: ASSLAGVSYEQY

J: TRBJ2-7
V: TRBV15
CDR3: ATSRGTGGEGIYEQY

J: TRBJ1-2
V: TRBV7-9
CDR3: ASSLGTRGYT

J: TRBJ2-5
V: TRBV5-4
CDR3: ASSLEGRTSETQY

J: TRBJ1-2
V: TRBV9
CDR3: ASSVAGTGENYGYT

J: TRBJ1-1
V: TRBV7-9
CDR3: ASSFDRVGSTEAF

J: TRBJ1-5
V: TRBV2
CDR3: ASSERDRNQPQH

J: TRBJ2-2
V: TRBV20-1
CDR3: SAAPIGELF

J: TRBJ2-1
V: TRBV19
CDR3: ASSTSGGVYNEQF

J: TRBJ1-5
V: TRBV9
CDR3: ASSRNGGSNQPQH

J: TRBJ1-2
V: TRBV7-9
CDR3: ASSLAETGSKGYT

J: TRBJ2-3
V: TRBV5-1
CDR3: ASSLVPGPVSDTQY

J: TRBJ2-2
V: TRBV27
CDR3: ASSSGQGWIGELF

J: TRBJ2-4
V: TRBV5-6
CDR3: ASSFYRGRNIQY

J: TRBJ2-1
V: TRBV27
CDR3: ASSAKGLADYNEQF

J: TRBJ2-5
V: TRBV2
CDR3: ASEKGLTQETQY

J: TRBJ2-3
V: TRBV19
CDR3: ASTSRAGTSTDTQY